This T cell receptor (beta chain) was sequenced in a study of T-cell memory formation after mild COVID-19. Trimming removed 0 bases at V and 4 bases at J, with 15 bases between. Germline-derived CDR1 and CDR2 are SGDLS and YYNGEE. The CDR3 spans 16 residues. To note about this clonotype: Its antigen remains unknown.

Constant-segment-primed 5'RACE gave TCR alpha and TCR beta cDNA libraries with sample barcodes and UMIs. TCRdb itself ran the 5' RACE reads through MiXCR, one entry per CDR3 protein. The repertoire holds approximately 150,000 distinct CDR3 sequences, with about 14% as singletons. General observations from the study: Clones from the second wave (peaking day 37) had unconfirmed SARS-CoV-2 specificity. For contracting clones, CD4+ ones sat mainly in CM and EM, CD8+ in EMRA. Clones shrinking from day 15 to 85 showed even CD4/CD8 mixes; later expanders tilted CD4+.

Sequenced: PBMCs or a T cell subset sorted from them (not recorded which). The chain combines TRBV9 with TRBJ2-3; D is tentatively TRBD1 or TRBD2 (5 bases each). This sequence was found in an adult woman who had mild COVID-19 (a few samples of this study predate the infection). Cell type and time point are not known. As DNA, the CDR3 is TGTGCCAGCAGCGTAGGCCCAGGGAGTGTTGCAGATACGCAGTATTTT. As protein: CASSVGPGSVADTQYF.